Below, 28 T cell receptor beta chains from the same sample are listed, as sequenced in a study of T cells in Graves' hyperthyroidism and ophthalmopathy. TCR beta CDR3 region amplification was performed from RNA transcripts. HTBI primers were used for first-round RT-PCR of the TCR CDR3. TCRdb ran MiXCR on the multiplex PCR reads and lists one entry per CDR3 protein. This sample has approximately 570,000 distinct CDR3 sequences; 20% occur once, and the top ten carry 47%. The sequencing sample was made of blood. These receptor sequences come from a man aged 35 to 55 with Graves' ophthalmopathy.

With respect to this clonotype: A read error may be the cause here, since a much bigger clone is one base away. The V and J genes are TRBV7-2 and TRBJ2-2; 8 bases line up with TRBD2. CDR1 and CDR2 (germline): SGHTA, FQGNSA. This CDR3 has 16 amino acids. The CDR3 DNA sequence: TGTGCCGGCAGCTTAGCGGCGGGAGGCCGGACCGGGGAGCTGTTTTTT. Translated: CAGSLAAGGRTGELFF.

This chain joins TRBV6-2 or TRBV6-3 and TRBJ2-7; tentative D call: TRBD1 (6 bases). The V gene lost 4 bases and the J gene lost 8 bases, with 12 bases spanning the gap. The CDR3 covers 12 residues. The germline CDR1 and CDR2 sequences are MNHEY and SVGEGT. CDR3 nucleotide sequence: TGTGCCAGCAGTTTTGGACAGCCCAAGCAGTACTTC. Its protein product is CASSFGQPKQYF.

This clonotype has just one count. V is TRBV27 and J is TRBJ2-4; tentatively, D is TRBD2 (7 bases). CDR1 MNHEY and CDR2 SMNVEV come from the germline V gene (reference sequence). The CDR3 covers 11 residues. The V end lost 7 bases, the J end lost 15 bases, and 16 bases lay between the germline ends. Here the CDR3 reads CASKRGGEWYF. CDR3 DNA: TGTGCCAGCAAACGAGGGGGGGAGTGGTACTTC.

This chain links TRBV19 with TRBJ2-5; D gene ambiguous. Germline V gives CDR1 LNHDA, CDR2 SQIVND (reference sequence). The CDR3 sequence is 13 residues long. Between the trimmed V and J ends, which lost 6 bases and 4 bases, there was a span of 12 bases. CDR3 nucleotides: TGTGCCAGTAGCACATTTTGGGGAGAGACCCAGTACTTC. This encodes CASSTFWGETQYF.

There are many counts of this clonotype. This chain uses TRBV5-5 with TRBJ2-5; 9 nucleotides line up with TRBD2. The CDR3 sequence is 15 residues long. V lost 0 bases to trimming and J lost 1 base; unmatched junction nucleotides: 1. Germline V lookup: CDR1 SGHKS, CDR2 YYEKEE (reference sequence). The CDR3 nucleotides read TGTGCCAGCAGCTTGGGGGGACTAGCCCAAGAGACCCAGTACTTC. It is translated as CASSLGGLAQETQYF.

The CDR3 region has the DNA TGTGCCAGCAGCGTAGCTACTGACACAGATACGCAGTATTTT. This encodes CASSVATDTDTQYF. This chain links TRBV9 with TRBJ2-3; D is ambiguous. Germline-derived CDR1 and CDR2 are SGDLS and YYNGEE. This CDR3 region has 14 residues. The V and J ends lost 0 bases and 2 bases respectively, with 7 bases between them.

This clonotype appeared many times. This rearrangement joins TRBV2 to TRBJ1-5; D is ambiguous. The CDR3 sequence is 15 residues long. V dropped 6 bases and J dropped 0 bases, with 12 bases sitting between them. CDR1 SNHLY and CDR2 FYNNEI come from the germline V gene. CDR3: CASRSSGISNQPQHF. The CDR3 DNA is TGTGCCAGCAGGTCCTCGGGGATTAGCAATCAGCCCCAGCATTTT.

V is TRBV5-5 and J is TRBJ1-2; D not resolved. Germline loops: CDR1 SGHKS, CDR2 YYEKEE (reference sequence). This CDR3 contains 14 residues. The germline V and J ends were trimmed by 0 bases and 2 bases, with 8 bases remaining between them. The CDR3 here is CASSLGYGNYGYTF. CDR3 nucleotides: TGTGCCAGCAGCTTGGGTTACGGAAACTATGGCTACACCTTC. Full variable domain (rest looked up from reference TRBV5-5 and TRBJ1-2): DAGVTQSPTHLIKTRGQQVTLRCSPISGHKSVSWYQQVLGQGPQFIFQYYEKEERGRGNFPDRFSARQFPNYSSELNVNALLLGDSALYLCASSLGYGNYGYTFGSGTRLTVV.

V usage is TRBV20-1 and J usage is TRBJ2-2; D remains unclear. Trimming cost V 2 bases and J 2 bases, with 9 bases left between them. The CDR3 loop spans 14 amino acids. The germline gives CDR1 DFQATT, CDR2 SNEGSKA (reference sequence). DNA of the CDR3: TGCAGTGCTAGATACGACGGTAACACCGGGGAGCTGTTTTTT. This gives the protein CSARYDGNTGELFF.

This chain uses TRBV9 with TRBJ2-3, with D possibly being TRBD2 (7 bases). From germline, CDR1 is SGDLS and CDR2 YYNGEE. V shed 6 bases and J shed 8 bases, with 22 bases lying between them. This CDR3 has 15 residues. CDR3 nucleotides: TGTGCCAGCACCCCCCCTGGGGGGGCGGCAAGTACGCAGTATTTT. The encoded protein is CASTPPGGAASTQYF.

This clonotype was detected a few times. V usage is TRBV12-3 or TRBV12-4 and J usage is TRBJ2-7; D perhaps matches TRBD1 (6 bases). The CDR3 loop spans 12 amino acids. Trimming removed 3 bases at V and 5 bases at J, with 8 bases between. CDR3 protein: CASSFRDNEQYF. Here the CDR3 DNA reads TGTGCCAGCAGTTTCCGGGACAACGAGCAGTACTTC.

In its sample, this clonotype was seen many times. V and J are TRBV27 and TRBJ1-3; tentatively, D is TRBD1 (5 bases). Germline assignment: CDR1 MNHEY and CDR2 SMNVEV (reference sequence). This CDR3 has 14 residues. Trimming stripped 3 bases from V and 3 bases from J, with 9 bases between. CDR3 sequence (DNA): TGTGCCAGCAGTTTTAAGGGGCTTGGAAACACCATATATTTT. Its translation is CASSFKGLGNTIYF.

On this clonotype: Mismatch with germline at one junction end may stem from a read error. The chain is built from TRBV5-1 and TRBJ1-4; 8 bases are shared with TRBD1. This CDR3 comprises 15 residues. Germline loops: CDR1 SGHRS, CDR2 YFSETQ. CDR3 DNA: TGCGCCAGCGGCTTGGACGGACAGGGAAGAGAAAAACTGTTTTTT. Translating it yields CASGLDGQGREKLFF.

With respect to this clonotype: One junction end does not reproduce the germline sequence, and a read error may be involved. This CDR3 is CSVGGHGYTEALF. The CDR3 DNA follows: TGCAGCGTTGGAGGGCATGGGTACACTGAAGCTCTCTTT. The chain has TRBV29-1 and TRBJ1-1, with D unclear. The CDR3 contains 13 residues. Germline V lookup: CDR1 SQVTM, CDR2 ANQGSEA.

The V gene is TRBV5-1, the J gene TRBJ1-2; perhaps TRBD1 as D (6 bases). CDR1 is SGHRS, CDR2 YFSETQ, per germline. V dropped 0 bases and J dropped 0 bases, with 9 bases sitting between them. This CDR3 has 15 amino acids. This chain's CDR3 is CASSLEGGANYGYTF. The CDR3, as DNA: TGCGCCAGCAGCTTGGAGGGGGGAGCTAACTATGGCTACACCTTC.

This clonotype was seen repeatedly, ten times or more. The chain joins TRBV18 to TRBJ2-5; D gene unclear. The V end lost 2 bases, the J end lost 10 bases, and 8 bases lay between the germline ends. The CDR3 runs 11 residues. Germline V gives CDR1 KGHSH, CDR2 LQKENI. The CDR3, as DNA: TGTGCCAGCTCACCATCGAAAGACCAGTACTTC. Translating it yields CASSPSKDQYF.

The sample holds many counts of this clonotype. The rearrangement links TRBV11-2 to TRBJ2-1; the D gene could be TRBD1 or TRBD2 (5 bases each). The CDR3 consists of 13 residues. V was trimmed by 6 bases and J by 10 bases, leaving 16 bases between them. Germline V gene sequence: CDR1 SGHAT, CDR2 FQNNGV. Written as DNA, the CDR3 is TGTGCCAGCAGTCCGGGACGGGCTTTAGAGCAGTTCTTC. Its translation is CASSPGRALEQFF.

With regard to this clonotype: This sequence may be a read error, since a much larger clone differs from it by one base. This chain connects TRBV18 to TRBJ2-7; D is uncertain. The CDR3 contains 12 residues. The V and J ends lost 6 bases and 3 bases respectively, with 9 bases between them. Per germline, CDR1 KGHSH and CDR2 LQKENI. CDR3 bases: TGTGCCAGCTCCAAGCACGTCTACGAGCAGTACTTC. Amino acids: CASSKHVYEQYF.

This clonotype was seen a few times. The CDR3 loop reads CASSRSGGHTDTQYF. In DNA, the CDR3 is TGTGCCAGCAGTAGGAGCGGGGGACACACAGATACGCAGTATTTT. The chain links TRBV6-1 to TRBJ2-3; 8 bases match TRBD2. The CDR3 is 15 amino acids. With 5 bases clipped from V and 2 bases from J, the junction kept 6 bases outside the gene matches. Germline CDR1 and CDR2: MNHNS and SASEGT.

This rearrangement joins TRBV6-1 to TRBJ2-7, with D possibly matching TRBD1 (6 bases). The CDR3 loop spans 11 amino acids. V lost 10 bases and J lost 6, with 13 bases in between. Per germline, CDR1 MNHNS and CDR2 SASEGT. The CDR3 DNA reads as TGTGCCACCCTAGGGGGTGTCGAGCAGTACTTC. Translating gives CATLGGVEQYF.

The V call is TRBV11-2, the J call TRBJ1-2; D might be TRBD1 (5 bases). The CDR3 contains 17 residues. Trimming cost V 4 bases and J 1 base, with 19 bases left between them. Germline loops: CDR1 SGHAT, CDR2 FQNNGV. CDR3 region: CASSSPLDSSRNYGYTF. The CDR3 DNA sequence: TGTGCCAGCAGCTCCCCATTAGACAGCAGCCGTAACTATGGCTACACCTTC.

In its sample, this clonotype was seen a few times. The rearrangement uses TRBV18 and TRBJ1-2; D is possibly TRBD1 (5 bases). Germline V gene data show CDR1 as KGHSH and CDR2 as LQKENI. This CDR3 spans 16 amino acids. Trimming took off 3 bases at V and 4 bases at J, with 18 bases between the two ends. The chain's CDR3 is CASSPPSGQEAYGYTF. CDR3 sequence (DNA): TGTGCCAGCTCACCCCCCTCGGGGCAGGAGGCCTATGGCTACACCTTC.

Ten or more counts support this clonotype. The J gene is TRBJ1-5, the V gene TRBV18; 12 bases map to TRBD1. The germline CDR1 and CDR2 sequences are KGHSH and LQKENI. The CDR3 spans 15 residues. Trimming at V came to 3 bases and at J to 6 bases, leaving 3 bases not matched to a gene. The CDR3 nucleotides are TGTGCCAGCTCACCGGGACAGGGGGCTATTCAGCCCCAGCATTTT. Translated: CASSPGQGAIQPQHF.

Points on this clonotype: At one end, the junction sequence differs from germline, possibly due to a read error. The V and J genes are TRBV12-3 or TRBV12-4 and TRBJ2-1; 8 nucleotides line up with TRBD2. The CDR3 is 16 amino acids. Here the CDR3 DNA reads TGTGCCAGCGGTTTAAACCGAAGGTTAGCGGGACATGAGCAGTTCTTC. Its protein is CASGLNRRLAGHEQFF.

This clonotype was detected many times. This chain links TRBV11-2 with TRBJ2-2; D uncertain. Germline CDR1 SGHAT, CDR2 FQNNGV. V shed 1 base and J shed 4 bases, with 10 bases lying between them. This CDR3 has 15 amino acids. In DNA, the CDR3 is TGTGCCAGCAGCTTAGGACGAGGTTCCACCGGGGAGCTGTTTTTT. Translated, it gives CASSLGRGSTGELFF.

In this sample, this clonotype turned up many times. This chain joins TRBV15 and TRBJ1-1; a possible D gene is TRBD1 (5 bases). The CDR3 extends over 14 amino acids. Between the trimmed V and J ends, which lost 0 bases and 4 bases, there was a span of 9 bases. Germline V gene data show CDR1 as LNHNV and CDR2 as YYDKDF (reference sequence). In DNA, the CDR3 is TGTGCCACCAGCAGAGACAGGGTGGCCACTGAAGCTTTCTTT. It specifies CATSRDRVATEAFF.

This clonotype was observed a handful of times. The rearrangement uses TRBV5-1 and TRBJ2-7, with TRBD1 identical over 9 bases. V trimming: 1 base; J trimming: 3 bases; junction bases outside the gene matches: 8. The length of the CDR3 is 16 residues. Germline assignment: CDR1 SGHRS and CDR2 YFSETQ. For the CDR3, the DNA is TGCGCCAGCAGCTTGAGCACCGGGACAGGGAACTACGAGCAGTACTTC. It translates to CASSLSTGTGNYEQYF.

This clonotype has a handful of counts. This chain uses TRBV5-1 with TRBJ2-5, with D possibly TRBD2 on 5 matching bases. Trimming took off 0 bases at V and 2 bases at J, with 11 bases between the two ends. CDR3 length: 15 residues. Germline CDR1 reads SGHRS; CDR2 reads YFSETQ. CDR3 sequence reads: CASSLDLRVQETQYF. CDR3 nucleotide sequence: TGCGCCAGCAGCTTGGACTTGCGGGTACAAGAGACCCAGTACTTC.